The clone carrying this T cell receptor (beta chain) appeared many times. TCRdb reanalyzed the PCR reads with MiXCR. Here the sample spans about 93,000 clones, 9.5% to 15% being singletons. The data are from a study of metastatic and nonmetastatic thyroid tumors. Across the study: Comparative analysis of repertoires was undertaken across blood and tumor or nodule tissue obtained from malignant and benign thyroid patients.

Trimming cost V 1 base and J 10 bases, with 24 bases left between them. Germline CDR1 and CDR2: SGHNT and YYREEE (reference sequence). The CDR3 loop spans 18 amino acids. No treatment of any kind had been given to any patient before thyroid surgery. The gene calls are TRBV5-4 and TRBJ1-6; no definite D call. The specimen sequenced was blood. The origin of this receptor is a female donor with papillary thyroid cancer or a benign thyroid nodule (not recorded which). Some clones in this sample may be carry-over from other donors' samples. CDR3 in DNA: TGTGCCAGCAGCTTGTTACCCGTGCAGGAGCTAGTTGGATCACCCCTCCACTTT. Translating gives CASSLLPVQELVGSPLHF.